This TCR beta chain originates from a study of OX40 agonist ivuxolimab in advanced cancers. This clone was seen once. Its antigen is not identified. Regarding the study as a whole: CD4+ and CD8+ blood T cells expanded clonally by week 6 at 0.1 to 3.0 mg/kg. Some nonresponders likewise displayed low normalized T-cell clonal expansion.

Data came from immunoSEQ multiplex PCR; TCRdb stores just in-frame clones and leaves some out. The sample includes about 37,000 clones, 60% to 80% of them seen just once. The source of this sequence is an adult with an advanced solid tumor such as melanoma, head and neck, liver or kidney cancer. Sequences were derived from CD4+ or CD8+ T cells sorted from blood, sampled in a trial of the OX40 agonist ivuxolimab.

CDR3 in amino acids: CASSSFAGGNQPQHF. DNA of the CDR3: TGTGCCAGCAGCTCCTTCGCGGGGGGAAATCAGCCCCAGCATTTT. J is TRBJ1-5 and V is TRBV7-2; TRBD1 is a possible D gene (5 bases). With 4 bases removed from V and 4 bases from J, the gap between germline ends came to 14 bases. The CDR3 consists of 15 residues. In germline, CDR1 is SGHTA, CDR2 FQGNSA.